These T cell receptor beta chains were read from a single sample in a study of control samples from healthy donors and cancer patients. Profiled with immunoSEQ multiplex PCR; TCRdb holds only in-frame clones, not every one. The data contain around 110,000 clones, 88% of them seen just once; the ten biggest clones take up around 2.5%. Material for sequencing was blood. These receptors were obtained from a woman in her 70s in good health. The CDR3 runs from the conserved cysteine through the conserved F or W. The D gene is left open where the match is weak. Some rows have no size entry. The others give once, few or many, or a class for an expanded clone.

clone_size,v_call,d_call,j_call,cdr3_aa,cdr3_nt
once,TRBV5-4,TRBD1,TRBJ2-5,CASSWAQGFETQYF,TGTGCCAGCAGCTGGGCACAGGGGTTTGAGACCCAGTACTTC
.,TRBV10-3,.,TRBJ2-2,CAITSTGALAGELFF,TGTGCCATCACCTCGACTGGGGCTCTCGCCGGGGAGCTGTTTTTT
.,TRBV10-3,TRBD1,TRBJ2-5,CAISESQAAGGRETQYF,TGTGCCATCAGTGAGTCCCAGGCCGCAGGGGGTAGAGAGACCCAGTACTTC
.,TRBV6-2/TRBV6-3,TRBD2,TRBJ2-5,CASSYFGLAGRQETQYF,TGTGCCAGCAGTTACTTCGGGCTAGCGGGGCGACAAGAGACCCAGTACTTC
.,TRBV7-9,.,TRBJ1-1,CASSHLPPRVLAEAFF,TGTGCCAGCAGCCACTTACCCCCAAGAGTATTGGCTGAAGCTTTCTTT
.,TRBV4-3,.,TRBJ2-5,CASSLGFEETQYF,TGCGCCAGCAGTCTGGGGTTCGAGGAGACCCAGTACTTC
once,TRBV28,.,TRBJ1-6,CAIRRAGSPLHF,TGTGCCATACGCCGGGCGGGTTCACCCCTCCACTTT
once,TRBV2,TRBD1,TRBJ1-1,CASSERGQRLQGEAFF,TGTGCCAGCAGTGAAAGGGGACAGAGACTGCAGGGTGAAGCTTTCTTT
once,TRBV4-3,.,TRBJ1-6,CASSLELARANNSPLHF,TGCGCCAGCAGCCTTGAACTGGCCCGGGCCAATAATTCACCCCTCCACTTT
.,TRBV4-3,.,TRBJ1-2,CASSQVGSPLYGYTF,TGCGCCAGCAGCCAAGTCGGCAGCCCGTTATATGGCTACACCTTC
.,TRBV19,TRBD1,TRBJ1-2,CASSPRRTGGEWAYGYTF,TGTGCCAGTAGTCCCCGACGGACAGGGGGCGAATGGGCCTATGGCTACACCTTC
.,TRBV5-1,.,TRBJ2-7,CASRDTASNSYEQYF,TGCGCCAGCAGGGACACCGCTTCAAACTCCTACGAGCAGTACTTC
.,TRBV5-8,TRBD1,TRBJ1-1,CASSEPGQTNTEAFF,TGTGCCAGCAGTGAACCGGGACAGACGAACACTGAAGCTTTCTTT
.,TRBV9,.,TRBJ2-7,CASSVGPRYEQYF,TGTGCCAGCAGCGTCGGTCCCCGGTACGAGCAGTACTTC
.,TRBV28,TRBD1,TRBJ2-7,CASSDRTGPREQYF,TGTGCCAGCAGTGACCGGACAGGGCCCCGAGAGCAGTACTTC
.,TRBV5-1,TRBD1,TRBJ1-2,CASSPGQRTLYGYTF,TGCGCCAGCAGCCCGGGACAGCGGACCCTCTATGGCTACACCTTC
few,TRBV4-3,.,TRBJ1-1,CASSQGRRVTEAFF,TGCGCCAGCAGCCAAGGCCGCCGTGTCACTGAAGCTTTCTTT
.,TRBV7-9,TRBD1,TRBJ1-3,CASTLGRGLSGNTIYF,TGTGCCAGCACGCTCGGCAGGGGGCTCTCTGGAAACACCATATATTTT
.,TRBV7-8,.,TRBJ1-1,CASSLWVVTEAFF,TGTGCCAGCAGCTTATGGGTGGTCACTGAAGCTTTCTTT
once,TRBV6-5,.,TRBJ1-4,CASSYSSQTTNEKLFF,TGTGCCAGCAGTTACTCGTCGCAGACAACTAATGAAAAACTGTTTTTT
.,TRBV2,.,TRBJ1-6,CASTYYSDNSPLHF,TGTGCCAGCACCTATTACTCCGATAATTCACCCCTCCACTTT
.,TRBV20-1,.,TRBJ1-2,CSASEGGRDGYTF,TGCAGTGCTAGTGAGGGGGGCAGGGATGGCTACACCTTC
.,TRBV5-4,TRBD1,TRBJ1-1,CASSSTGEYTEAFF,TGTGCCAGCAGCTCTACAGGGGAGTACACTGAAGCTTTCTTT
.,TRBV5-4,.,TRBJ1-3,CASGSGPLSGNTIYF,TGTGCCAGCGGATCGGGACCGCTCTCTGGAAACACCATATATTTT
.,TRBV5-1,.,TRBJ2-5,CASSYGQRGQETQYF,TGCGCCAGCAGTTACGGACAGAGGGGCCAAGAGACCCAGTACTTC
.,TRBV27,.,TRBJ2-7,CASSSHGTAYEQYF,TGTGCCAGCAGCTCTCACGGCACAGCCTACGAGCAGTACTTC
.,TRBV7-3,TRBD1,TRBJ1-2,CASSLQGQGHYGYTF,TGTGCCAGCAGCTTACAGGGACAGGGACACTATGGCTACACCTTC
.,TRBV24-1,.,TRBJ1-1,CATSDGGGGTEAFF,TGTGCCACCAGTGATGGGGGCGGGGGCACTGAAGCTTTCTTT
.,TRBV6-5,.,TRBJ1-1,CASSYSEGGTEAFF,TGTGCCAGCAGTTACTCGGAGGGGGGCACTGAAGCTTTCTTT
.,TRBV18,.,TRBJ2-2,CASSPPAGTGELFF,TGTGCCAGCTCACCACCTGCGGGGACCGGGGAGCTGTTTTTT
.,TRBV11-2,.,TRBJ1-2,CASSLDKEGGAYTF,TGTGCCAGCAGCTTAGACAAAGAGGGGGGAGCCTACACCTTC
.,TRBV4-3,TRBD2,TRBJ2-7,CASSQRIGQTSGGTYEQYF,TGCGCCAGCAGCCAAAGGATAGGGCAGACTAGCGGCGGCACCTACGAGCAGTACTTC
.,TRBV6-6,.,TRBJ1-2,CASSPEYGYTF,TGTGCCAGCAGCCCCGAATATGGCTACACCTTC
.,TRBV11-2,.,TRBJ2-7,CASSLPTQSSYEQYF,TGTGCCAGCAGCTTACCGACTCAGAGCTCCTACGAGCAGTACTTC
.,TRBV10-3,.,TRBJ2-7,CAISPGRTSYEQYF,TGTGCCATCAGCCCAGGACGGACCTCCTACGAGCAGTACTTC
.,TRBV5-1,.,TRBJ2-3,CASTPGTIITDTQYF,TGCGCCAGCACCCCTGGAACTATAATCACAGATACGCAGTATTTT
.,TRBV19,.,TRBJ2-7,CASSKQTRYGYEQYF,TGTGCCAGTAGTAAACAAACTAGATACGGCTACGAGCAGTACTTC
once,TRBV18,.,TRBJ1-4,CASSPGLEEKLFF,TGTGCCAGCTCGCCGGGACTGGAGGAAAAACTGTTTTTT
.,TRBV4-2,.,TRBJ1-6,CASSQEGANSPLHF,TGTGCCAGCAGCCAAGAGGGAGCAAATTCACCCCTCCACTTT
.,TRBV19,.,TRBJ2-1,CASSIDPTYPQHEQFF,TGTGCCAGTAGTATAGACCCGACCTATCCCCAACATGAGCAGTTCTTC
once,TRBV3-1/TRBV3-2,TRBD1,TRBJ1-2,CASSQDWQGVWGYTF,TGTGCCAGCAGCCAAGATTGGCAGGGGGTTTGGGGCTACACCTTC
.,TRBV5-1,.,TRBJ1-6,CASSLGPGENSPLHF,TGCGCCAGCAGCCTGGGGCCAGGGGAGAATTCACCCCTCCACTTT
.,TRBV5-1,TRBD1,TRBJ2-5,CASSLSGTGETQYF,TGCGCCAGCAGCTTATCCGGGACAGGGGAGACCCAGTACTTC
.,TRBV29-1,.,TRBJ1-4,CSVVETNEKLFF,TGCAGCGTTGTTGAGACTAATGAAAAACTGTTTTTT
.,TRBV6-5,.,TRBJ1-5,CASSYQGTQPQHF,TGTGCCAGCAGTTACCAAGGGACGCAGCCCCAGCATTTT
.,TRBV19,.,TRBJ2-1,CARRPRGRGLGNEQFF,TGTGCCCGTAGGCCTCGGGGGCGGGGGCTGGGGAATGAGCAGTTCTTC
.,TRBV2,.,TRBJ1-2,CASSEAGTAGYTF,TGTGCCAGCAGCGAAGCGGGGACCGCCGGCTACACCTTC